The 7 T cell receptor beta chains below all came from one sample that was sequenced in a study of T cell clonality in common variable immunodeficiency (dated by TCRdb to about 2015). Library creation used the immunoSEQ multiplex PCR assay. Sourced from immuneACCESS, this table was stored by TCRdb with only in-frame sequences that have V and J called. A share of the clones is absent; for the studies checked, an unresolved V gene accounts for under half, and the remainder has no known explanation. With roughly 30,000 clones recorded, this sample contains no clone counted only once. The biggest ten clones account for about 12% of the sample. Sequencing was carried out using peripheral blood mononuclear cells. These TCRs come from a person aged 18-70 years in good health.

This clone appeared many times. CDR3 in amino acids: CASSLEDEQFF. The CDR3 DNA, read in part, is TGTGCCAGCAGCTTAGAGGATGAG. The chain links TRBV7-6 to TRBJ2-1; D ambiguous. The read comes to an end 3 residues before the CDR3 does, leaving the germline J gene to fill in the end. The V gene's germline CDR1 is SGHVS and CDR2 FNYEAQ. V lost 1 base, J lost 8 bases, and 3 bases lay in between. The CDR3 length is 11 residues.

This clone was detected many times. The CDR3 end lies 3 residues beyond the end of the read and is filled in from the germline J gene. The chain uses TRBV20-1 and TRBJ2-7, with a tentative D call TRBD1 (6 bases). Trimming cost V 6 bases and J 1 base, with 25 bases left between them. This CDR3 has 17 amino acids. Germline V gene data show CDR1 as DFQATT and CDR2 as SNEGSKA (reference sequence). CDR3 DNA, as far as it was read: TGCAGTGCAAAGGAGGACGCTCTTGGGGGCTCATCCTACGAG. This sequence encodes CSAKEDALGGSSYE. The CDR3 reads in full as CSAKEDALGGSSYEQYF.

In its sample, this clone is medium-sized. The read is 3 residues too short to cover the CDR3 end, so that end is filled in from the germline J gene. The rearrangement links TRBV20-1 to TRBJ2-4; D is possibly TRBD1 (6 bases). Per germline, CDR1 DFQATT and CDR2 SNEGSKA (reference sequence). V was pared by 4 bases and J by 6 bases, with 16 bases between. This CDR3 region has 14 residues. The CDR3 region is CSANGGVGVNIQYF. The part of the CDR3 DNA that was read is TGCAGTGCTAATGGGGGCGTCGGGGTAAACATT.

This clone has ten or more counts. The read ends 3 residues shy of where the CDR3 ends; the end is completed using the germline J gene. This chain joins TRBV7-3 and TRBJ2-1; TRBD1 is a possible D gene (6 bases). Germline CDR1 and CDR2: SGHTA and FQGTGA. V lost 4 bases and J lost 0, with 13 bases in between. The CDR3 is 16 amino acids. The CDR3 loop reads CASSSGQINSYNEQFF. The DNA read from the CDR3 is TGTGCCAGCAGCTCAGGACAGATTAACTCCTACAATGAG. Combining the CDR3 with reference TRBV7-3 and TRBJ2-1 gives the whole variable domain GAGVSQTPSNKVTEKGKYVELRCDPISGHTALYWYRQSLGQGPEFLIYFQGTGAADDSGLPNDRFFAVRPEGSVSTLKIQRTERGDSAVYLCASSSGQINSYNEQFFGPGTRLTVL.

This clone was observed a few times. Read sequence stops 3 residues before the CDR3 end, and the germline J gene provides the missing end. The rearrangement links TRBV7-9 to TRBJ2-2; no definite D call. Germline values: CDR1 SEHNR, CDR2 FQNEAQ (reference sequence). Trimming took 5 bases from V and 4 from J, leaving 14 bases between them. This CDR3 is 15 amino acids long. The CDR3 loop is CASSLEGFGTGELFF. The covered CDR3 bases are TGTGCCAGCAGCCTTGAAGGCTTTGGCACCGGGGAG.

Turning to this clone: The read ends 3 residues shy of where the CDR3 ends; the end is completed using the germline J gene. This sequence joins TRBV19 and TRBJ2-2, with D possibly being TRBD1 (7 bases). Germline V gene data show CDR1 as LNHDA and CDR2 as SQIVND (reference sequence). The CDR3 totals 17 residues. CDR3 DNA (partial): TGTGCCAGTATGGACGGAGGGGGCGCAAACTATAATTCACCG. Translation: CASMDGGGANYNSP. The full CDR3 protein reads CASMDGGGANYNSPLFF.

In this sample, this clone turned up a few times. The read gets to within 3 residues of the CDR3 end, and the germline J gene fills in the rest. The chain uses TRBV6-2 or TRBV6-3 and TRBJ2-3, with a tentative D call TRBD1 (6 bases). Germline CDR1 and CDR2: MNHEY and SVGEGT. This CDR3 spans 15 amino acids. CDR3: CASSYASGDTQPQYF. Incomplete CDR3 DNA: TGTGCCAGCAGTTACGCGTCAGGGGACACTCAGCCG.